Listed here are 23 T cell receptor beta chains from one sample, sequenced in a study of blood T cell repertoires in COVID-19. Profiled with immunoSEQ multiplex PCR; TCRdb holds only in-frame clones, not every one. The sample shows under 200,000 clones, around nine tenths of them seen only once. The source material was peripheral blood. All receptors come from a man aged 65 to 79 with acute or convalescent COVID-19.

DNA of the CDR3: TGTGCCAGTAAACCAGCGGTCCAAGAGACCCAGTACTTC. It codes for CASKPAVQETQYF. V usage is TRBV19 and J usage is TRBJ2-5, with a possible D match to TRBD2 (5 bases). Germline lookup yields CDR1 LNHDA and CDR2 SQIVND (reference sequence). This CDR3 contains 13 residues. Trimming removed 7 bases at V and 1 base at J, with 10 bases between.

V usage is TRBV18 and J usage is TRBJ2-7, with D tentatively TRBD2 (6 bases). CDR3 length equals 12 residues. Germline CDR1 reads KGHSH; CDR2 reads LQKENI. Trimming took off 5 bases at V and 5 bases at J, with 10 bases between the two ends. This CDR3 reads CASSGSGDEQYF. The DNA of the CDR3 is TGTGCCAGCTCAGGCTCGGGGGACGAGCAGTACTTC.

The chain is built from TRBV24-1 and TRBJ1-1; no reliable D call. The germline V gene encodes CDR1 KGHDR and CDR2 SFDVKD. V was trimmed by 4 bases and J by 1 base, leaving 3 bases between them. This CDR3 has 12 residues. CDR3 bases: TGTGCCACCAGTGACGGGAACACTGAAGCTTTCTTT. Amino acids: CATSDGNTEAFF.

The chain links TRBV5-1 to TRBJ2-3; 8 positions agree with TRBD2. Germline lookup yields CDR1 SGHRS and CDR2 YFSETQ. J was trimmed by 3 bases and V by 6 bases; bases with no gene match: 6. The CDR3 sequence is 14 residues long. CDR3 protein: CASNSGGSTDTQYF. Written as DNA, the CDR3 is TGCGCCAGCAATTCGGGAGGGAGTACAGATACGCAGTATTTT. The variable domain in full, with the rest retrieved from reference TRBV5-1 and TRBJ2-3, is KAGVTQTPRYLIKTRGQQVTLSCSPISGHRSVSWYQQTPGQGLQFLFEYFSETQRNKGNFPGRFSGRQFSNSRSEMNVSTLELGDSALYLCASNSGGSTDTQYFGPGTRLTVL.

This chain links TRBV5-4 with TRBJ1-6; a weak D match, TRBD1 (6 bases). V lost 5 bases and J lost 8, with 17 bases in between. Germline V gene lookup returns CDR1 SGHNT and CDR2 YYREEE (reference sequence). This CDR3 has 15 amino acids. The CDR3 loop is CASRRGGRDDSPLHF. In DNA form, the CDR3 reads TGTGCCAGCAGGCGGGGGGGGCGCGATGATTCACCCCTCCACTTT.

The chain uses TRBV12-3 or TRBV12-4 and TRBJ1-2, with D uncertain. The V end was cut by 6 bases, the J end by 4 bases, with 12 bases between. The CDR3 loop spans 13 amino acids. In DNA, the CDR3 is TGTGCCAGCAGCCCCTCTCCCTTCTATGGCTACACCTTC. It translates to CASSPSPFYGYTF.

This sequence joins TRBV5-1 and TRBJ2-5; 12 nucleotides line up with TRBD2. The J segment lost 1 base and the V segment lost 3 bases, leaving 4 bases of the junction unmatched. CDR3 length: 16 amino acids. Per the germline V gene, CDR1 is SGHRS and CDR2 is YFSETQ. CDR3 region: CASSSLAGGGQETQYF. The CDR3 DNA reads TGCGCCAGCAGCTCACTAGCGGGAGGCGGCCAAGAGACCCAGTACTTC.

This clone was recorded only once. The chain couples TRBV11-1 to TRBJ2-3; D not resolved. Germline CDR1 and CDR2: SGHAT and FQDESV (reference sequence). Trimming pared 1 base from V and 1 base from J, leaving 6 bases between. The CDR3 has 14 amino acids. The CDR3: CASSLGQGTDTQYF. CDR3 DNA: TGTGCCAGCAGCTTAGGGCAGGGCACAGATACGCAGTATTTT.

The sample holds one count of this clone. This chain links TRBV7-3 with TRBJ1-5, with TRBD1 matching over 9 bases. CDR1 is SGHTA and CDR2 is FQGTGA in the germline V gene. J lost 2 bases, V lost 6 bases, and 5 bases had no gene match. The CDR3 loop spans 15 amino acids. As DNA, the CDR3 is TGTGCCAGCAGTTCTCGGGACAGGGGCAATCAGCCCCAGCATTTT. Its protein product is CASSSRDRGNQPQHF.

The J gene is TRBJ2-2, the V gene TRBV5-4, with 7 bases identical to TRBD2. CDR1 SGHNT and CDR2 YYREEE come from the germline V gene (reference sequence). CDR3 size: 16 residues. With 4 bases clipped from V and 4 bases from J, the junction kept 10 bases outside the gene matches. The CDR3 coding sequence is TGTGCCAGCAGCCCAAGAGCGGGGCAGTTCACCGGGGAGCTGTTTTTT. This codes for CASSPRAGQFTGELFF.

The chain has TRBV19 and TRBJ2-7; D is unresolved. Germline V gene lookup returns CDR1 LNHDA and CDR2 SQIVND (reference sequence). The CDR3 sequence is 13 residues long. V gave up 3 bases and J gave up 0 bases, with 6 bases separating them. The CDR3 sequence is CASSINPSYEQYF. The CDR3 DNA reads as TGTGCCAGTAGTATTAATCCCTCCTACGAGCAGTACTTC. Looking up the rest from reference TRBV19 and TRBJ2-7 gives the full variable domain: DGGITQSPKYLFRKEGQNVTLSCEQNLNHDAMYWYRQDPGQGLRLIYYSQIVNDFQKGDIAEGYSVSREKKESFPLTVTSAQKNPTAFYLCASSINPSYEQYFGPGTRLTVT.

This clone was counted a few times. The rearrangement links TRBV7-3 to TRBJ1-5; D remains ambiguous. CDR3 length: 13 residues. V was cut by 0 bases and J by 5 bases, with 5 bases left in between. Germline CDR1 SGHTA, CDR2 FQGTGA. The CDR3 DNA sequence: TGTGCCAGCAGCTTAACAGAGGATCAGCCCCAGCATTTT. Its protein product is CASSLTEDQPQHF.

This clone was seen only a few times. This sequence joins TRBV20-1 and TRBJ1-1; D is undetermined. CDR3 length equals 11 residues. Trimming removed 0 bases from V and 10 bases from J, with 9 bases in between. Germline assignment: CDR1 DFQATT and CDR2 SNEGSKA (reference sequence). CDR3 region: CSARDQGRAFF. CDR3 coding DNA: TGCAGTGCTAGAGATCAAGGGAGAGCTTTCTTT.

J is TRBJ2-7 and V is TRBV21-1; no DNA check was done on the table's D call, TRBD2. TRBV21-1 is a documented pseudogene. The CDR3 loop spans 13 amino acids. CDR3 in amino acids: CASSKRDGYEQYF. The CDR3 DNA is TGTGCCAGCAGCAAGAGGGATGGCTACGAGCAGTACTTC.

The chain links TRBV2 to TRBJ1-1, with D perhaps matching TRBD1 (6 bases). The CDR3 has 15 amino acids. V was pared by 6 bases and J by 1 base, with 15 bases between. Germline assignment: CDR1 SNHLY and CDR2 FYNNEI. In nucleotides, the CDR3 is TGTGCCAGCAGCCTCAATGGACAGTCGAACACTGAAGCTTTCTTT. This gives the protein CASSLNGQSNTEAFF.

V and J are TRBV6-2 or TRBV6-3 and TRBJ1-5; D uncertain. The germline V gene encodes CDR1 MNHEY and CDR2 SVGEGT. The germline V and J ends were trimmed by 2 bases and 0 bases, with 8 bases remaining between them. The CDR3 covers 15 residues. The CDR3: CASSYRSYSNQPQHF. In nucleotides, the CDR3 is TGTGCCAGCAGTTACAGGAGTTATAGCAATCAGCCCCAGCATTTT.

The chain links TRBV9 to TRBJ2-7, with TRBD1 matching 8 bases. CDR1 is SGDLS, CDR2 YYNGEE, per germline. The V segment lost 0 bases and the J segment 2 bases; nucleotides outside the gene matches: 4. CDR3 length: 15 residues. The CDR3 protein is CASSVGVQGAYEQYF. For the CDR3, the DNA is TGTGCCAGCAGCGTAGGGGTACAGGGGGCCTACGAGCAGTACTTC.

The chain joins TRBV18 to TRBJ1-5; D is perhaps TRBD1 (6 bases). Looked up from germline, CDR1 is KGHSH and CDR2 is LQKENI. This CDR3 contains 15 residues. Trimming took 3 bases from V and 13 from J, leaving 22 bases between them. DNA for the CDR3: TGTGCCAGCTCACCCTCTACAGGGAGCGCAGGCCTACAGCATTTT. This sequence encodes CASSPSTGSAGLQHF.

DNA of the CDR3: TGTGCCAGCAGTGGGCATTCACCCCTCCACTTT. As protein: CASSGHSPLHF. The chain employs TRBV2 and TRBJ1-6, with no clear D. From germline, CDR1 is SNHLY and CDR2 FYNNEI. The V end lost 4 bases, the J end lost 8 bases, and 3 bases lay between the germline ends. This CDR3 has 11 residues.

The chain recombines TRBV5-1 with TRBJ2-3, with 10 bases aligning to TRBD2. Germline CDR1 is SGHRS and CDR2 is YFSETQ. The V segment lost 5 bases and the J segment 0 bases; nucleotides outside the gene matches: 3. The CDR3 length is 15 residues. The CDR3 DNA follows: TGCGCCAGCAGATCGGGACTAGCGAGCACAGATACGCAGTATTTT. It is translated as CASRSGLASTDTQYF.

The J gene is TRBJ1-4, the V gene TRBV28, with D perhaps matching TRBD1 (5 bases). From germline, CDR1 is MDHEN and CDR2 SYDVKM. Trimming removed 8 bases at V and 4 bases at J, with 11 bases between. This CDR3 spans 13 amino acids. As DNA, the CDR3 is TGTGCCAGCGGGGGGGAGGTTAATGAAAAACTGTTTTTT. Translated, it gives CASGGEVNEKLFF.

The gene calls are TRBV7-9 and TRBJ1-1; TRBD1 is a possible D gene (5 bases). V gave up 3 bases and J gave up 7 bases, with 18 bases separating them. Germline-derived CDR1 and CDR2 are SEHNR and FQNEAQ (reference sequence). CDR3 length equals 15 residues. The CDR3 protein is CASSFSGQGAIEAFF. CDR3 DNA: TGTGCCAGCAGCTTCTCGGGCCAGGGTGCAATTGAAGCTTTCTTT. Supplemented by reference TRBV7-9 and TRBJ1-1, the full variable domain reads DTGVSQNPRHKITKRGQNVTFRCDPISEHNRLYWYRQTLGQGPEFLTYFQNEAQLEKSRLLSDRFSAERPKGSFSTLEIQRTEQGDSAMYLCASSFSGQGAIEAFFGQGTRLTVV.

The rearrangement joins TRBV3-1 (or the pseudogene TRBV3-2) to TRBJ1-2; 7 nucleotides match TRBD1. The V gene's germline CDR1 is LGHDT and CDR2 YNNKEL (reference sequence). The CDR3 spans 14 residues. J lost 6 bases, V lost 4 bases, and 8 bases had no gene match. This chain's CDR3 is CASSLGQPRDGYTF. The DNA of the CDR3 is TGTGCCAGCAGCCTGGGACAGCCCAGGGATGGCTACACCTTC.